This TCR beta chain was documented in a study of cytomegalovirus exposure and HLA in healthy donors. Remarks on this clone: As yet, its antigen is unknown.

Amplification used 60 Vbeta primers and 13 Jbeta primers. Produced via immunoSEQ multiplex PCR; TCRdb's table is partial and in-frame only. Counted here are about 150,000 clones, 79% occurring once; the ten biggest clones make up around 6.6%. Study outcomes and limitations: Reportedly, a later analysis found an Asian-associated ancestry cluster had fewer N-insertions than the approximately 670-donor mean. Only CMV serostatus was available as immune exposure information. TCR beta V segments were, for the most part, productive about 87% or about 30% of the time in an earlier analysis.

The sequence was collected from a man between 45 and 60 years old in good health and CMV-seropositive. Sequencing input: PBMCs.

This CDR3 is CASRPDSNYGYTF. The CDR3 DNA sequence: TGTGCCAGCAGGCCGGACAGTAACTATGGCTACACCTTC. The chain couples TRBV28 to TRBJ1-2, with D maybe TRBD1 (6 bases). The CDR3 runs to 13 residues. V lost 6 bases and J 1 base, leaving 9 bases between the germline ends. Looked up from germline, CDR1 is MDHEN and CDR2 is SYDVKM.